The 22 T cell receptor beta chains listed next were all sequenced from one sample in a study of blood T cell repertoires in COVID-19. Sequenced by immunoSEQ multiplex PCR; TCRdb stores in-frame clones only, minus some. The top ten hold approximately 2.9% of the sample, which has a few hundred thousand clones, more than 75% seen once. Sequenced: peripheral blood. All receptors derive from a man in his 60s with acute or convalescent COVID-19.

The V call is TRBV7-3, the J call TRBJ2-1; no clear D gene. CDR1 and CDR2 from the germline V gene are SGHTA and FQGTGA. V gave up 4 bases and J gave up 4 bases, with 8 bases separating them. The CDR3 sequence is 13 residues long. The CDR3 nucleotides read TGTGCCAGCAGCTCCCGACAATACAATGAGCAGTTCTTC. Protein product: CASSSRQYNEQFF.

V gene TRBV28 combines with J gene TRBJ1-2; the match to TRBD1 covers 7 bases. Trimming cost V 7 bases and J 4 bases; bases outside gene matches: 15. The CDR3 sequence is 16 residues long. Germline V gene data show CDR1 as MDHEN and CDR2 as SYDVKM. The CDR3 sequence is CASNPSAGGWLYGYTF. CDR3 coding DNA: TGTGCCAGCAACCCCTCGGCAGGGGGGTGGCTCTATGGCTACACCTTC.

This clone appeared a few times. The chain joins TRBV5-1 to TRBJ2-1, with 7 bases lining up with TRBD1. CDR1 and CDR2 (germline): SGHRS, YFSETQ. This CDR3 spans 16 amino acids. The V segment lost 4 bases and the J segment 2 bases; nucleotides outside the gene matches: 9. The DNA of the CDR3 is TGCGCCAGCAGCGACCTAACAGGGGCTACCTACAATGAGCAGTTCTTC. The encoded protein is CASSDLTGATYNEQFF.

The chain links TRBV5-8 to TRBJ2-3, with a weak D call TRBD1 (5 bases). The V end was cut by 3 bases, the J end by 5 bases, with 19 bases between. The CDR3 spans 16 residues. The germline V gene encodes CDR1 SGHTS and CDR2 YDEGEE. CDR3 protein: CASSSSPGHRGDTQYF. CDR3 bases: TGTGCCAGCAGCTCCTCCCCAGGACACCGCGGAGATACGCAGTATTTT.

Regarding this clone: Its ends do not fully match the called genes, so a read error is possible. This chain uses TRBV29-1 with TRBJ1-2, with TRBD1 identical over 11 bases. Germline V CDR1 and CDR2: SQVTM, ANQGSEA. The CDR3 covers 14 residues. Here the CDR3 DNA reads TGCAGCGTACTACGGACAGGGGGCCCCTATCCCAGCGCCTTC. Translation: CSVLRTGGPYPSAF.

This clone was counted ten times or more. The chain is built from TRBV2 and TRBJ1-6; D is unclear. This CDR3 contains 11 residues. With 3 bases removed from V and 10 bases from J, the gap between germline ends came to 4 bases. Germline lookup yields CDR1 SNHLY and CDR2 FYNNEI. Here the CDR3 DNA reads TGTGCCAGCAGTGATGGCTCACCCCTCCACTTT. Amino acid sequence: CASSDGSPLHF.

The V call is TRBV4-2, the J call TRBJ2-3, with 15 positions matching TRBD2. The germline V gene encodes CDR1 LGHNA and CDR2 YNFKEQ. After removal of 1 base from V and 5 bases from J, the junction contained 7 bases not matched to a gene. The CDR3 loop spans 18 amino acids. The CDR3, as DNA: TGTGCCAGCAGCCAAGGTTCGGGACTAGCGGGGGGCGAAGATACGCAGTATTTT. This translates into CASSQGSGLAGGEDTQYF.

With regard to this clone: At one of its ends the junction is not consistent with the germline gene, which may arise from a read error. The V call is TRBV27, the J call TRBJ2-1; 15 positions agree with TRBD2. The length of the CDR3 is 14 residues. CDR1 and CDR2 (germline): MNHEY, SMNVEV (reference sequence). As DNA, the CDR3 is TGTGCCAGCAGCCCGGGACTAGCGGGGGGAGCCTTAATCTTC. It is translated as CASSPGLAGGALIF.

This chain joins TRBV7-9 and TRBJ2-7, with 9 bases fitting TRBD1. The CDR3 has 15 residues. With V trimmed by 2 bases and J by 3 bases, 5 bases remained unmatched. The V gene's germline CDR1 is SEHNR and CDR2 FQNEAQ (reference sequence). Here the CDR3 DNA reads TGTGCCAGCAGCTTAAGGACAGGGGTCGTCTACGAGCAGTACTTC. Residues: CASSLRTGVVYEQYF.

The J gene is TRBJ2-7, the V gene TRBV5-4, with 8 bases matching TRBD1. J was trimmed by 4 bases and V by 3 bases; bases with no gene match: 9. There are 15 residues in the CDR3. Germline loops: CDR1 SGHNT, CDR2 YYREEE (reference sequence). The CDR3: CASSSLRTGRYEQYF. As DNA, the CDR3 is TGTGCCAGCAGCTCGCTACGGACAGGGAGGTACGAGCAGTACTTC.

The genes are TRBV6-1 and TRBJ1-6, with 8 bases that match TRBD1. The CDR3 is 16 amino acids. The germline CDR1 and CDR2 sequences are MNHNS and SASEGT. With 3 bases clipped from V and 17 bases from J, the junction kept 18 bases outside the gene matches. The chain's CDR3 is CASSETPRQGTSRIHF. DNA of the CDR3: TGTGCCAGCAGTGAGACCCCGAGACAGGGGACCTCAAGGATCCACTTT.

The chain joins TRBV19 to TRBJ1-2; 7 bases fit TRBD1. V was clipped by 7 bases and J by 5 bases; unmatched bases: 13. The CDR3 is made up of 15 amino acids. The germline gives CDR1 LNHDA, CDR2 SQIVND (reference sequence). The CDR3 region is CASTPVRGLRYGYTF. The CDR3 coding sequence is TGTGCCAGTACCCCGGTAAGGGGGCTTCGGTATGGCTACACCTTC.

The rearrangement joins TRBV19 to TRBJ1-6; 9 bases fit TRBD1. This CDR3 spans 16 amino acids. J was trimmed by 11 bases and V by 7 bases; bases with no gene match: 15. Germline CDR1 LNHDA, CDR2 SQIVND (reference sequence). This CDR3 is CASTPTGGGKGPPLHF. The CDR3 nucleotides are TGTGCCAGTACCCCGACAGGGGGAGGTAAGGGACCACCCCTCCACTTT.

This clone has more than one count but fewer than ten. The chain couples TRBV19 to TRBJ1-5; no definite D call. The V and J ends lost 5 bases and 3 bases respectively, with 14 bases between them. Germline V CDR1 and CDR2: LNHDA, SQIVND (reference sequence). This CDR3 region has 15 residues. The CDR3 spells CASSGRVGDNQPQHF. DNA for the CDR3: TGTGCCAGTAGTGGTCGTGTCGGGGACAATCAGCCCCAGCATTTT.

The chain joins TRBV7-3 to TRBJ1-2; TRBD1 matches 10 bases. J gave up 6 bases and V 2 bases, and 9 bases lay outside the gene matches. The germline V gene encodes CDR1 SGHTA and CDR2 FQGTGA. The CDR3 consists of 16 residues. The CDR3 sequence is CASSLLPSDRGDGYTF. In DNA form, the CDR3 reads TGTGCCAGCAGCTTATTGCCCTCGGACAGGGGGGATGGCTACACCTTC.

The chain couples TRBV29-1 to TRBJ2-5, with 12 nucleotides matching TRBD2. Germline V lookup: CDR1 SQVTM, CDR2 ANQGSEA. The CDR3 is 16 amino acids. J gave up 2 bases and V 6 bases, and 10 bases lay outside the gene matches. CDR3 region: CSVRPGLAGPQETQYF. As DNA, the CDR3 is TGCAGCGTCAGACCGGGACTAGCGGGCCCACAAGAGACCCAGTACTTC.

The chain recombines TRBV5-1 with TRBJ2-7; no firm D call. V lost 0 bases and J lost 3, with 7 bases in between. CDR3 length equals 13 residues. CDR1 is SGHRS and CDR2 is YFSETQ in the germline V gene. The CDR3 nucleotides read TGCGCCAGCAGCTTGGCCGCACACTACGAGCAGTACTTC. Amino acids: CASSLAAHYEQYF.

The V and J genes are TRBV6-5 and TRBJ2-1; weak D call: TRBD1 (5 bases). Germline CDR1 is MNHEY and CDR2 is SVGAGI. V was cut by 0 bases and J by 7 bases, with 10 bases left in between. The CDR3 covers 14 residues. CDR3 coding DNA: TGTGCCAGCAGTTACTCAGGCAGGGATAATGAGCAGTTCTTC. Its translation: CASSYSGRDNEQFF.

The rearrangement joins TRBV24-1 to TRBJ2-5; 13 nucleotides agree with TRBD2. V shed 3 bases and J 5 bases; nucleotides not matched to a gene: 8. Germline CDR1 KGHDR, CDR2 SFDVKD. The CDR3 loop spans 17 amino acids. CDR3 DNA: TGTGCCACCAGTGATCTTAGGACTAGCGGGGGAAGGGAGACCCAGTACTTC. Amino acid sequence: CATSDLRTSGGRETQYF.

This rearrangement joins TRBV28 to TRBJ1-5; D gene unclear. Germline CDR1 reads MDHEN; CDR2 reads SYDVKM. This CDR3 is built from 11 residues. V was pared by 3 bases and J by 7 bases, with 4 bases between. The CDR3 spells CASSFRQPQHF. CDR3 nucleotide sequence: TGTGCCAGCAGTTTCCGGCAGCCCCAGCATTTT.

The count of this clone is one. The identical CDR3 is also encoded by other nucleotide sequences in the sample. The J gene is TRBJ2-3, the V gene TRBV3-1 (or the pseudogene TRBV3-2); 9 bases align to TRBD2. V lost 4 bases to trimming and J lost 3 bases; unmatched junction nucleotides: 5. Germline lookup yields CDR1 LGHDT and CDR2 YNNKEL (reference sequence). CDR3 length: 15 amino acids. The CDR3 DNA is TGTGCCAGCAGCCGCCTGGCGGGGGGGACAGATACGCAGTATTTT. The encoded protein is CASSRLAGGTDTQYF.

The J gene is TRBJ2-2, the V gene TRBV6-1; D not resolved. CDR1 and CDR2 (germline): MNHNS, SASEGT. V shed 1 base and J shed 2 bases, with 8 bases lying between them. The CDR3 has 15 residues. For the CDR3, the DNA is TGTGCCAGCAGTGAAGTACAGCCAAACACCGGGGAGCTGTTTTTT. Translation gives CASSEVQPNTGELFF.